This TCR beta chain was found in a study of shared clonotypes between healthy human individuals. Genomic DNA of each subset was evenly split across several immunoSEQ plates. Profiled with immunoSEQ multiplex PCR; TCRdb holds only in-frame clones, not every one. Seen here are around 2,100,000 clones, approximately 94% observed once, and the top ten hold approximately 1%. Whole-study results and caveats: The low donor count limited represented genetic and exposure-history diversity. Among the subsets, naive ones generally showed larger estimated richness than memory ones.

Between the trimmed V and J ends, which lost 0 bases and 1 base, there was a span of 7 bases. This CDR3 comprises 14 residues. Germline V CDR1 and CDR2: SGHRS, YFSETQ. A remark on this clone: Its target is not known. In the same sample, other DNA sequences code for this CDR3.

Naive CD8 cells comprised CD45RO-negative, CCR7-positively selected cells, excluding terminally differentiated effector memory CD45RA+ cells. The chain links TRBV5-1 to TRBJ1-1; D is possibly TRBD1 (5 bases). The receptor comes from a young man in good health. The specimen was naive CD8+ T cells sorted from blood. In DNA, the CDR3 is TGCGCCAGCAGCTTGGAAGGGGCGAACACTGAAGCTTTCTTT. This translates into CASSLEGANTEAFF.